A selection of T cell receptor beta chains follows, all from one sample in a study of cytotoxic CD8 clonotypes in ibrutinib-treated CLL. Assay used: immunoSEQ multiplex PCR; TCRdb lists only in-frame clones, some missing. In the table there are roughly 150,000 clones, approximately 84% of which are singletons. The material sequenced was PBMCs, taken after 24 months of ibrutinib treatment. The receptors shown here come from a human donor with chronic lymphocytic leukemia. The CDR3 runs from the conserved cysteine through the conserved F or W. A D gene is named only where the DNA matches it firmly. Size tells how often a clone was seen (once, few, many) or the class of an expanded clone, and some rows leave it out.

-	TRBJ1-1	-	TRBV5-1	TGCGCCAGCAGCGTTGGCCAACGGGGAACTGAAGCTTTCTTT	CASSVGQRGTEAFF
-	TRBJ1-5	TRBD1	TRBV27	TGTGCCAGCAGTTTACTTTCGGGACAGGGGGCAGGTCAGCCCCAGCATTTT	CASSLLSGQGAGQPQHF
-	TRBJ2-3	TRBD2	TRBV19	TGTGCCAGTAGTATAGATTTGCGGACTAGCGGGACCACGCAGTATTTT	CASSIDLRTSGTTQYF
-	TRBJ2-3	TRBD2	TRBV6-4	TGTGCCAGCAGCCGGGACTATGGGGATACGCAGTATTTT	CASSRDYGDTQYF
-	TRBJ2-7	-	TRBV11-1	TGTGCCAGCAGCTTAATGTTCAGTACCTCCTACGAGCAGTACTTC	CASSLMFSTSYEQYF
-	TRBJ2-1	TRBD2	TRBV6-5	TGTGCCAGCAGTTACTCGAGTGCTAGCGGGAGTGATGAGCAGTTCTTC	CASSYSSASGSDEQFF
once	TRBJ2-2	TRBD1	TRBV6-1	TGTGCCAGCCAGATAACAGGGGGCTGGACCGGGGAGCTGTTTTTT	CASQITGGWTGELFF
-	TRBJ2-7	-	TRBV19	TGTGCCAGTAGTGCCATGACCGGGACAGAGCGGGTCGAGCAGTACTTC	CASSAMTGTERVEQYF
-	TRBJ2-1	-	TRBV6-5	TGTGCCAGCACCCGCGGTAGGAGCTCCTACAATGAGCAGTTCTTC	CASTRGRSSYNEQFF
-	TRBJ2-5	-	TRBV19	TGTGCCAGTAGTAACAGCGGTGGGGAGACCCAGTACTTC	CASSNSGGETQYF
once	TRBJ1-5	-	TRBV30	TGTGCCTGGAGTGTACAACAGGGCCTAGGTCGCAATCAGCCCCAGCATTTT	CAWSVQQGLGRNQPQHF
-	TRBJ1-1	-	TRBV19	TGTGCCAGTAAGAACGGGGCTGGCACTGAAGCTTTCTTT	CASKNGAGTEAFF
-	TRBJ2-7	-	TRBV18	TGTGCCAGCTCACCACTATCATCAAGGGGGGGCTACGAGCAGTACTTC	CASSPLSSRGGYEQYF
-	TRBJ1-1	TRBD1	TRBV5-1	TGCGCCAGCAGCATCTACAGGGGTGGGACTGAAGCTTTCTTT	CASSIYRGGTEAFF
-	TRBJ2-1	-	TRBV5-1	TGCGCCAGCAGCTTGGTTGGCGGAGGGGTCAATGAGCAGTTCTTC	CASSLVGGGVNEQFF
-	TRBJ1-5	-	TRBV28	TGTGCCAGCAGTTTGACCGACCGGGGGAATCAGCCCCAGCATTTT	CASSLTDRGNQPQHF
-	TRBJ2-1	-	TRBV5-5	TGTGCCAGCAGCTTAATTTTCTACAATGAGCAGTTCTTC	CASSLIFYNEQFF
once	TRBJ1-2	TRBD1	TRBV4-1	TGCGCCAGCAGCTACAGAACAGGGGATGCTAACTATGGCTACACCTTC	CASSYRTGDANYGYTF
-	TRBJ1-1	-	TRBV29-1	TGCAGCGTTGTCGGGTACACTGAAGCTTTCTTT	CSVVGYTEAFF
once	TRBJ2-1	-	TRBV6-5	TGTGCCAGCAGTTACTCCAAGTCGAACAATGAGCAGTTCTTC	CASSYSKSNNEQFF
-	TRBJ1-5	-	TRBV30	TGTGCCTGGAGTAGCGGCCGGAGCAATCAGCCCCAGCATTTT	CAWSSGRSNQPQHF
-	TRBJ1-2	TRBD1	TRBV4-1	TGCGCCAGCAGCCCGGGTCGGGACAGGGGCTTCTATGGCTACACCTTC	CASSPGRDRGFYGYTF
-	TRBJ1-1	TRBD1	TRBV5-1	TGCGCCAGCAGCATAGGGACAGCCAACACTGAAGCTTTCTTT	CASSIGTANTEAFF
-	TRBJ1-1	TRBD1	TRBV18	TGTGCCAGCTCACCACGGTTGGGGACAGCGAACACTGAAGCTTTCTTT	CASSPRLGTANTEAFF
-	TRBJ2-5	-	TRBV7-3	TGTGCCAGCAGTCCAGGGACTTTGTACCAAGAGACCCAGTACTTC	CASSPGTLYQETQYF
-	TRBJ1-6	-	TRBV6-5	TGTGCCATCAGTGATTGGGGGGATAATTCACCCCTCCACTTT	CAISDWGDNSPLHF
-	TRBJ1-4	TRBD1	TRBV28	TGTGCCAGCAGTCGGGGCGGGACAGACCTAGAAAAACTGTTTTTT	CASSRGGTDLEKLFF
once	TRBJ2-7	-	TRBV5-1	TGCGCCAGCAGCGGAAGCATAGGCCACGAGCAGTACTTC	CASSGSIGHEQYF
-	TRBJ2-1	TRBD2	TRBV7-9	TGTGCCAGCAGCTTGCAAGAGCGGGGGCCCTGGAATGAGCAGTTCTTC	CASSLQERGPWNEQFF
-	TRBJ1-1	TRBD1	TRBV7-2	TGTGCCAGCAGCCATAGAACAGGGGGCGCTGAAGCTTTCTTT	CASSHRTGGAEAFF
few	TRBJ2-7	-	TRBV10-2	TGCGCCAGCAGTGAGAAGCGGAAAAGCTCCTACGAGCAGTACTTC	CASSEKRKSSYEQYF
-	TRBJ2-1	TRBD2	TRBV4-1	TGCGCCAGCAGCCAAGATCCCGGGAGGGCCACGATCTTC	CASSQDPGRATIF
-	TRBJ2-7	TRBD1	TRBV6-6	TGTGCCAGCAGCCCCGGGCAGGGGGCTTCCTACGAGCAGTACTTC	CASSPGQGASYEQYF
once	TRBJ2-5	TRBD2	TRBV7-9	TGTGCCAGCAGCTTAAAGAGCGGGGGCCAAGAGACCCAGTACTTC	CASSLKSGGQETQYF
-	TRBJ1-5	-	TRBV6-5	TGTGCCAGCAGTTACTCCAGGGCTCAGCCCCAGCATTTT	CASSYSRAQPQHF
few	TRBJ1-5	-	TRBV7-2	TGTGCCAGCAGTAACAGAGTGTATAGCAATCAGCCCCAGCATTTT	CASSNRVYSNQPQHF
-	TRBJ1-1	TRBD1	TRBV28	TGTGCCAGCATCAGGACAGGGGCCACTGAAGCTTTCTTT	CASIRTGATEAFF
-	TRBJ2-7	-	TRBV7-9	TGTGCCAGCAGCCCCCCTCGTACCACGGAGCAGTACTTC	CASSPPRTTEQYF
-	TRBJ1-2	-	TRBV6-5	TGTGCCAGCAGTTTAGGGACTAACTATGGCTACACCTTC	CASSLGTNYGYTF
once	TRBJ2-7	-	TRBV2	TGTGCCAGCAGTGGGAGGGTCTACGAGCAGTACTTC	CASSGRVYEQYF
once	TRBJ1-2	-	TRBV18	TGTGCCAGCTCACCCCCCTCAGCCTATGGCTACACCTTC	CASSPPSAYGYTF
-	TRBJ1-6	-	TRBV9	TGTGCCAGCAGCGTAGAGGGTTTCCCATCCTATAATTCACCCCTCCACTTT	CASSVEGFPSYNSPLHF
once	TRBJ1-1	TRBD1	TRBV7-2	TGTGCCAGCAGCTTCGGTCTCGGACAGGGGGGGACTGAAGCTTTCTTT	CASSFGLGQGGTEAFF
-	TRBJ2-5	-	TRBV18	TGTGCCAGCTCACCAGGGGCAGGGGAGACCCAGTACTTC	CASSPGAGETQYF
-	TRBJ2-3	TRBD1	TRBV4-3	TGCGCCAGCAGCCAAGATAAGGGGGCATTCACAGATACGCAGTATTTT	CASSQDKGAFTDTQYF
-	TRBJ1-2	-	TRBV30	TGTGCCTGGAGTGAGACCCGGAAAGGCTACACCTTC	CAWSETRKGYTF
-	TRBJ1-5	-	TRBV9	TGTGCCAGCAGCGTAGTATCCGGGGAGCCCCAGCATTTT	CASSVVSGEPQHF
-	TRBJ1-1	-	TRBV19	TGTGCCAGTAGCACGGGACGGATGAACACTGAAGCTTTCTTT	CASSTGRMNTEAFF
-	TRBJ1-1	-	TRBV29-1	TGCAGCGTTGAGGAAAACACTGAAGCTTTCTTT	CSVEENTEAFF
-	TRBJ1-1	-	TRBV5-4	TGTGCCAGCAGCACGGAAGAGGGAATGAGGAACACTGAAGCTTTCTTT	CASSTEEGMRNTEAFF
-	TRBJ2-7	TRBD1	TRBV5-1	TGCGCCAGCAGCTCGGAGACAGGGTCGTCCTACGAGCAGTACTTC	CASSSETGSSYEQYF
-	TRBJ2-3	-	TRBV7-2	TGTGCCAGCAGCTTAGCTGGGTTAGCGGTTGGTACGCAGTATTTT	CASSLAGLAVGTQYF
-	TRBJ1-1	-	TRBV5-6	TGTGCCAGCAGCTGGGTCACAGTTAACACTGAAGCTTTCTTT	CASSWVTVNTEAFF
few	TRBJ2-7	-	TRBV6-1	TGTGCCAGCAGTGATAGGCAGGGGACCGAGCAGTACTTC	CASSDRQGTEQYF